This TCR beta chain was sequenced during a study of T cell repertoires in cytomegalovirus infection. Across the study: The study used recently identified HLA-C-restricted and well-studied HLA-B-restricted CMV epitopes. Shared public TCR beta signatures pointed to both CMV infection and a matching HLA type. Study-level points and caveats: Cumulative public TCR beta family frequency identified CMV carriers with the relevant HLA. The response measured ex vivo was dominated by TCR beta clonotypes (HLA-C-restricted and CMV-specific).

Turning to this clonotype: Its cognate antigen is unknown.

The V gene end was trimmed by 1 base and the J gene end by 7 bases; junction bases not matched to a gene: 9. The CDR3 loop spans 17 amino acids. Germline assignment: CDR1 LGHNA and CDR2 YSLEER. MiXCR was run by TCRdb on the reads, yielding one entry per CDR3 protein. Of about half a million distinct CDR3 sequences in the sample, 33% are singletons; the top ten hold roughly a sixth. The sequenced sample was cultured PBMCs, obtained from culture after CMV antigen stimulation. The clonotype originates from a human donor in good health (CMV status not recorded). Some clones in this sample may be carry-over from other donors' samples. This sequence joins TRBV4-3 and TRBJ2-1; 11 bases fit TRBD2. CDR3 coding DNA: TGCGCCAGCAGCCAAGCCGCTAGCGGGAGGCTACGGAATGAGCAGTTCTTC. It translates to CASSQAASGRLRNEQFF.